The rows below give T cell receptor beta chains drawn from one sample of a study of shared clonotypes between healthy human individuals. Sequenced by immunoSEQ multiplex PCR; TCRdb stores in-frame clones only, minus some. In the table there are 1.5 million to 1.9 million clones, 95% to 99% of which are singletons. Input material: naive CD4+ T cells sorted from blood. The source of these receptors is a man aged 25 to 40 in good health. Both conserved end residues are part of each CDR3. Each record gives: D gene, CDR3 length, V gene, CDR3 protein. The D gene is left open where the match is weak.

- 14 TRBV6-1 CASSENMGFYEQYF
TRBD2 18 TRBV27 CASNLWGTSGRGSNEQFF
- 14 TRBV7-6 CASSLTATIGTQYF
- 12 TRBV19 CASSVRGQPQHF
- 13 TRBV28 CASFGTPRYEQYF
TRBD1 15 TRBV4-1 CASSLKETGSVGYTF
- 16 TRBV5-1 CASSSNPGEDYNEQFF
- 15 TRBV19 CASSDPERANYGYTF
TRBD2 15 TRBV15 CATSRTSGSSDTQYF
- 12 TRBV19 CASSGRWGEQFF
- 13 TRBV30 CAGGGRTNEKLFF
TRBD1 13 TRBV18 CASTKGAAGELFF
- 15 TRBV4-3 CASSQELDSTDTQYF
TRBD2 13 TRBV28 CASKRGGPGELFF
TRBD1 17 TRBV7-8 CASSLAVLQGDNQPQHF
- 17 TRBV18 CASSPRPDRATNEKLFF
TRBD1 14 TRBV5-1 CASSPGQGNQPQHF
- 14 TRBV5-1 CASSPDLSSYEQYF
- 15 TRBV5-1 CASSLILGAEETQYF
- 13 TRBV28 CATGVTAYQPQHF
- 16 TRBV5-1 CASSLDLYRESYEQYF
TRBD2 17 TRBV11-2 CASSLASLAAGSETQYF
TRBD2 16 TRBV14 CASSQEFSGRGNEQFF
TRBD1 15 TRBV30 CAWSAGTGGGQPQHF
- 13 TRBV29-1 CSVDRLLSYGYTF
- 14 TRBV15 CATSRSGQSDTQYF
TRBD2 16 TRBV5-1 CASSSQAGANTGELFF
TRBD2 13 TRBV27 CASRTSGRREQYF
- 12 TRBV4-1 CASSSPHEKLFF
- 15 TRBV11-2 CASSPAAQLGNEQFF
- 15 TRBV19 CASSGKLDSTDTQYF
- 12 TRBV2 CATTYANEKLFF
TRBD1 13 TRBV30 CARGQGGQETQYF
TRBD2 16 TRBV11-3 CASSPGLAGPGETQYF
TRBD2 17 TRBV7-3 CASSSGLAGGPGETQYF
- 12 TRBV11-2 CASSSTWTEQYF
- 14 TRBV30 CAWSVRDMNTEAFF
- 16 TRBV6-5 CASSYSNSMPGETQYF
- 12 TRBV7-6 CAGWRDTGELFF
- 12 TRBV5-4 CASSFTQETQYF
TRBD2 17 TRBV18 CASSPLAGVGSYNEQFF
- 12 TRBV7-9 CASSPAADTQYF
- 15 TRBV6-5 CASRALGGIDNEQFF
TRBD2 15 TRBV9 CASSVSGDSYNEQFF
TRBD1 15 TRBV7-2 CASSPGQGSTGELFF
TRBD1 13 TRBV4-1 CASSQTDRVGYTF
- 14 TRBV28 CATTRDSIQETQYF
- 14 TRBV29-1 CSVAIGSMNTEAFF
- 12 TRBV28 CASSPPLAGQFF
- 17 TRBV9 CASSARPIPGQSYEQYF
TRBD1 17 TRBV28 CASSLYIGTGINYGYTF
TRBD1 14 TRBV5-1 CASSLRQGADEQYF